This T cell receptor (beta chain) was recorded in a study of T cell responses to AZD1222 COVID-19 vaccine. Sequencing used immunoSEQ multiplex PCR; TCRdb keeps in-frame clones, though not all of them. This table has around 160,000 clones, about nine tenths appearing once. The study, taken as a whole, reports: The peak T cell response came first, and repertoires were sampled only after it.

Trimming at V came to 6 bases and at J to 8 bases, leaving 9 bases not matched to a gene. The CDR3 is 13 amino acids. Per germline, CDR1 MDHEN and CDR2 SYDVKM. As concerns this clone: Its antigen is undetermined.

V is TRBV28 and J is TRBJ1-2, with 7 bases matching TRBD1. The sequencing used peripheral blood, collected on day 0 of AZD1222 vaccination. The origin of this receptor is an adult in good health. CDR3 residues: CASSPTGVEGYTF. For the CDR3, the DNA is TGTGCCAGCAGCCCTACAGGGGTTGAGGGCTACACCTTC.